The entry below describes one TCR beta chain. Germline V gene lookup returns CDR1 LGHNA and CDR2 YSLEER. The CDR3 totals 18 residues. V was pared by 6 bases and J by 6 bases, with 19 bases of the junction left unmatched. Original processing notes: Reference gene primers were amplified, and this amplification served to estimate nucleated cell counts. Sequenced by immunoSEQ multiplex PCR; TCRdb stores in-frame clones only, minus some. V and J calls plus clone size are reproduced from that table; the DNA served to infer D and trimming. The data hold 45,000 to 55,000 clones, with about 86% observed a single time. This entry belongs to a study of blood T cell repertoires in COVID-19. About the research overall: Acute-phase and convalescent COVID-19 samples originated in the United States, Italy and Spain. T cells, B-cell-depleted T cells, or PBMCs provided the cDNA or gDNA that served as material.

The chain carries TRBV4-3 and TRBJ2-7; 11 bases are a match to TRBD2. The TCR comes from an older man with active COVID-19. Input material: peripheral blood. DNA for the CDR3: TGCGCCAGCAGTCCCTCCGATAGCCATACTAGCGGGGGTGTCGAGCAGTACTTC. This codes for CASSPSDSHTSGGVEQYF.